This T cell receptor beta chain emerged from a study of technical replicates of blood from several donors. Here immunoSEQ multiplex PCR was the method, and the copy in TCRdb shows in-frame clones only, minus some. Found here are about 80,000 clones, around 94% of them singletons; the top ten hold roughly 0.38%. CDR1 LNHDA and CDR2 SQIVND come from the germline V gene (reference sequence). This CDR3 has 15 amino acids. Trimming stripped 7 bases from V and 4 bases from J, with 16 bases between. The source is a human donor in good health. Input material: T cells isolated from PBMCs. This chain connects TRBV19 to TRBJ2-2; tentative D call: TRBD2 (6 bases). In DNA, the CDR3 is TGTGCCAGTAATAGCGGCCCAAGGGGCACCGGGGAGCTGTTTTTT. Translating gives CASNSGPRGTGELFF.